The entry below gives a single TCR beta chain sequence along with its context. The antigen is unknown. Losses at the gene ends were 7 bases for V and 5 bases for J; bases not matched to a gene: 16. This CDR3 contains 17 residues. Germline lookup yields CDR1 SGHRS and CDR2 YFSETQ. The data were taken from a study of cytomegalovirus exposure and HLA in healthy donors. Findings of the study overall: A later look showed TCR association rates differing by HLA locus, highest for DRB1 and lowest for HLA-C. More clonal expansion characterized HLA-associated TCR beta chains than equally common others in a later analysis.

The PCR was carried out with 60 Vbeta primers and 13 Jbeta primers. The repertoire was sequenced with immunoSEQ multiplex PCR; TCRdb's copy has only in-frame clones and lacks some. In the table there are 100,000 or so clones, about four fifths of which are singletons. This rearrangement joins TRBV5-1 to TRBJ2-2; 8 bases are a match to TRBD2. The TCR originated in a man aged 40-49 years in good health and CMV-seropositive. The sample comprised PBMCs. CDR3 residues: CASRGHAGGMGTGELFF. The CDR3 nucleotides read TGCGCCAGCCGAGGACATGCGGGGGGCATGGGGACCGGGGAGCTGTTTTTT.